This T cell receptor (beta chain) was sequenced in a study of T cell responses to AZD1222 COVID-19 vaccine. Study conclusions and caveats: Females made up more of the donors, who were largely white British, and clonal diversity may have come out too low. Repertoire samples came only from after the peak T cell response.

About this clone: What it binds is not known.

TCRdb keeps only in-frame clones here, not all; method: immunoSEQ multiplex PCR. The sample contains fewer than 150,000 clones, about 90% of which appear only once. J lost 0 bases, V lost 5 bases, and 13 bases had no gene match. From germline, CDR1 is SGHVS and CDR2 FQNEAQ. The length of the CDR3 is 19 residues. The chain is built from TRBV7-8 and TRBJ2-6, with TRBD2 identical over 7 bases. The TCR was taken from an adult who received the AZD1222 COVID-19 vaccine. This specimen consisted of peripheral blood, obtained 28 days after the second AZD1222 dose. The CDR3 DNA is TGTGCCAGCAGCCCACGAGGCGGGGGTTTCGGCTCTGGGGCCAACGTCCTGACTTTC. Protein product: CASSPRGGGFGSGANVLTF. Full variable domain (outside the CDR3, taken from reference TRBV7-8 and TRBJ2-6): GAGVSQSPRYKVAKRGQDVALRCDPISGHVSLFWYQQALGQGPEFLTYFQNEAQLDKSGLPSDRFFAERPEGSVSTLKIQRTQQEDSAVYLCASSPRGGGFGSGANVLTFGAGSRLTVL.